This is a list of T cell receptor beta chains from one sample in a study of blood T cell repertoires in COVID-19. The assay was immunoSEQ multiplex PCR, and TCRdb's table has in-frame clones only and misses some. The data show 100,000 to 150,000 clones, less than 90% seen once. Sequences were obtained from peripheral blood. The receptor source for this set is a man aged 65-85 years with acute or convalescent COVID-19. Each CDR3 is given without its conserved first and last residue. A D gene is named only where the DNA matches it firmly.

d_call: -; v_call: TRBV30; cdr3_aa: AWSVRGSSNQPQH
d_call: -; v_call: TRBV29-1; cdr3_aa: SASRGVNSPLH
d_call: TRBD1; v_call: TRBV2; cdr3_aa: ASSVTGGSQGYT
d_call: -; v_call: TRBV21-1; cdr3_aa: ASSKGGVHPTDTQY
d_call: TRBD1; v_call: TRBV5-6; cdr3_aa: ASSFGQGQVTQY
d_call: -; v_call: TRBV7-9; cdr3_aa: ASSPLVGVSDTQY
d_call: -; v_call: TRBV28; cdr3_aa: ASSPPRYRRSYYGYT
d_call: TRBD2; v_call: TRBV19; cdr3_aa: ASSPSGGARADTQY
d_call: -; v_call: TRBV2; cdr3_aa: ASSPRTVSGYT
d_call: TRBD1; v_call: TRBV19; cdr3_aa: ASSRDRVAKNIQY
d_call: -; v_call: TRBV20-1; cdr3_aa: SVVFGTEAF
d_call: TRBD2; v_call: TRBV14; cdr3_aa: ASSQVAGGYNEQF
d_call: -; v_call: TRBV7-8; cdr3_aa: ASSFPRNSGTSTDTQY
d_call: -; v_call: TRBV18; cdr3_aa: ASSPNTGGEQY
d_call: TRBD1; v_call: TRBV5-1; cdr3_aa: ASRTGRFDTEAF
d_call: -; v_call: TRBV4-1; cdr3_aa: ASSHGAVRNEQF
d_call: -; v_call: TRBV5-3; cdr3_aa: ARSSEQQSASDYEQY
d_call: -; v_call: TRBV13; cdr3_aa: ASSLGGGGTAYEQY
d_call: TRBD1; v_call: TRBV7-9; cdr3_aa: ASSRIHRGSGANVLT
d_call: TRBD2; v_call: TRBV4-2; cdr3_aa: ASSQRASGGDTGELF
d_call: TRBD1; v_call: TRBV28; cdr3_aa: ASSLDRGNTEAF
d_call: TRBD1; v_call: TRBV12-3/TRBV12-4; cdr3_aa: ASTMGQHSPLH
d_call: TRBD2; v_call: TRBV9; cdr3_aa: ASSVAGGNQETQY
d_call: -; v_call: TRBV14; cdr3_aa: ASSLMAADTQY
d_call: -; v_call: TRBV6-1; cdr3_aa: ASSDGHNQPQH
d_call: TRBD2; v_call: TRBV3-1/TRBV3-2; cdr3_aa: ASSHRVIAGRGNEQF
d_call: -; v_call: TRBV11-2; cdr3_aa: ASSSTSGSTEAF
d_call: TRBD2; v_call: TRBV5-1; cdr3_aa: ASSPLRLTSGGAGETQY
d_call: -; v_call: TRBV7-9; cdr3_aa: ASSLRQNTEAF
d_call: -; v_call: TRBV7-2; cdr3_aa: ASSLVAGDGKGYT
d_call: TRBD2; v_call: TRBV9; cdr3_aa: ASAMGQRGGRDTGELF
d_call: TRBD1; v_call: TRBV5-1; cdr3_aa: ASSPGTGGPDTQY
d_call: -; v_call: TRBV7-2; cdr3_aa: ASSPRTTGTQPQH
d_call: -; v_call: TRBV5-1; cdr3_aa: ASSLVGSPGEQF
d_call: -; v_call: TRBV4-1; cdr3_aa: ASSRLIGNQPQH
d_call: TRBD1; v_call: TRBV5-1; cdr3_aa: ASSLGDRNNEQF
d_call: TRBD2; v_call: TRBV19; cdr3_aa: ASSSGGGRGNTQY
d_call: -; v_call: TRBV24-1; cdr3_aa: ATSDSVRAGELF
d_call: -; v_call: TRBV5-1; cdr3_aa: ASSLDRSRSGNTIY
d_call: TRBD1; v_call: TRBV7-9; cdr3_aa: ASSSLRDRKTNEQF
d_call: TRBD1; v_call: TRBV25-1; cdr3_aa: ASSDRSTGSSDTQY